Presented here are 3 T cell receptor beta chains from one specimen sequenced in a study of T-cell memory formation after mild COVID-19. Using its own MiXCR run on the 5' RACE reads, TCRdb lists one record per CDR3 protein. The repertoire has under 250,000 distinct CDR3 sequences, more than 8% of them found once; the top ten carry roughly 3.5%. Source material: PBMCs or a T cell subset sorted from them (not recorded which). Receptors originate from a man between 18 and 29 years old who had mild COVID-19 (a few samples of this study predate the infection). Cell type and time point are not known.

The V and J genes are TRBV10-3 and TRBJ1-5; D may be TRBD1 (6 bases). Germline-derived CDR1 and CDR2 are ENHRY and SYGVKD. V lost 6 bases, J lost 5 bases, and 11 bases lay in between. This CDR3 spans 13 amino acids. CDR3: CAIRGGEYQPQHF. CDR3 sequence (DNA): TGTGCCATCAGGGGGGGCGAGTATCAGCCCCAGCATTTT.

The V and J genes are TRBV7-9 and TRBJ2-5; no firm D call. Germline V lookup: CDR1 SEHNR, CDR2 FQNEAQ (reference sequence). Deletions cut 1 base from V and 5 bases from J, with 8 bases between. The CDR3 is 13 residues long. The CDR3 DNA sequence: TGTGCCAGCAGCTTAGGAGCGAGCGAGACCCAGTACTTC. Protein: CASSLGASETQYF.

This clonotype was seen many times. The chain employs TRBV5-4 and TRBJ2-7; the D gene is possibly TRBD1 (5 bases). From germline, CDR1 is SGHNT and CDR2 YYREEE (reference sequence). V shed 2 bases and J shed 1 base, with 16 bases lying between them. This CDR3 is built from 16 residues. For the CDR3, the DNA is TGTGCCAGCAGCTTTGGGTTTGACAGCCCATCCTACGAGCAGTACTTC. Translated: CASSFGFDSPSYEQYF.